This T cell receptor (beta chain) is from a study of blood T cell repertoires in COVID-19. Study-wide context: There were acute and convalescent COVID-19 samples, and they came from the United States, Italy and Spain.

This CDR3 spans 15 amino acids. The germline gives CDR1 SGDLS, CDR2 YYNGEE. The V and J ends lost 4 bases and 6 bases, in that order; junction bases with no gene match: 6. Sequencing used immunoSEQ multiplex PCR; TCRdb keeps in-frame clones, though not all of them. The table shows about 190,000 clones, with more than 80% occurring only once. The chain employs TRBV9 and TRBJ2-2, with 10 bases lining up with TRBD1. The sequence was obtained from a man aged 50 to 60 with acute or convalescent COVID-19. Specimen: peripheral blood. CDR3 DNA sequence: TGTGCCAGCAGCCCCAGGACAGGGGGGGCCGGGGAGCTGTTTTTT. It yields the protein CASSPRTGGAGELFF.